The entry below gives a single TCR beta chain sequence along with its context. Germline V gene data show CDR1 as LNHDA and CDR2 as SQIVND (reference sequence). Trimming left V 8 bases short and J 3 bases short, with 16 bases between. The CDR3 consists of 14 residues. The record originates from a study of T cell repertoires in ileal Crohn's disease. Indicated time point: neoterminal ileum biopsy at postoperative endoscopy, about 6 months after surgery. Repertoires were generated with immunoSEQ multiplex PCR, while TCRdb's copy carries only in-frame clones and drops some. The table records about 10,000 clones, roughly 80% of them present only once.

Sequencing used ileal tissue. The gene calls are TRBV19 and TRBJ1-2, with D unclear. The TCR comes from an adult with Crohn's disease. This CDR3 reads CASLEGGRHYGYTF. The CDR3 DNA reads as TGTGCCAGTCTCGAGGGAGGGAGACACTATGGCTACACCTTC.